Following are 27 T cell receptor beta chains from one sample sequenced in a study of cytomegalovirus exposure and HLA in healthy donors. Use of 60 Vbeta and 13 Jbeta primers characterized the PCR. Produced via immunoSEQ multiplex PCR; TCRdb's table is partial and in-frame only. Seen here are 170,000 or so clones, around 70% observed once, and the top ten hold about 2.7%. The sequencing input was PBMCs. The receptors were gathered from a male donor in good health and CMV-seronegative.

V is TRBV10-1 and J is TRBJ1-1; D is unresolved. V lost 6 bases to trimming and J lost 5 bases, with 13 bases between them. Per germline, CDR1 WNHNN and CDR2 SYGVQD (reference sequence). CDR3 length: 13 residues. The CDR3 DNA reads as TGCGCCAGCAGCCGGGGAATGTCGACTGAAGCTTTCTTT. This codes for CASSRGMSTEAFF.

The chain couples TRBV28 to TRBJ1-5, with D unresolved. This CDR3 region has 16 residues. Trimming left V 2 bases short and J 0 bases short, with 11 bases between. Germline CDR1 reads MDHEN; CDR2 reads SYDVKM. The CDR3 protein is CASSLMAEYSNQPQHF. The CDR3 nucleotides are TGTGCCAGCAGTTTAATGGCAGAATATAGCAATCAGCCCCAGCATTTT.

This clone showed up just a few times. V gene TRBV28 combines with J gene TRBJ2-1; TRBD2 aligns across 9 bases. The J segment lost 6 bases and the V segment lost 6 bases, leaving 9 bases of the junction unmatched. Germline lookup yields CDR1 MDHEN and CDR2 SYDVKM. The CDR3 has 15 amino acids. The CDR3 DNA reads as TGTGCCAGCAGCCCCACGCAGCGGGAGGTCAATGAGCAGTTCTTC. Its translation is CASSPTQREVNEQFF.

This clone was found a few times. The rearrangement joins TRBV28 to TRBJ1-5; D possibly corresponds to TRBD1 (6 bases). CDR1 and CDR2 from the germline V gene are MDHEN and SYDVKM. This CDR3 has 13 residues. V lost 6 bases and J lost 5, with 11 bases in between. In DNA, the CDR3 is TGTGCCAGCAGGCAGGGGTGGCATCAGCCCCAGCATTTT. Translation gives CASRQGWHQPQHF.

The chain has TRBV9 and TRBJ2-1; TRBD2 matches at 14 bases. V shed 3 bases, J shed 0 bases, and the junction held 5 bases outside the gene matches. Germline CDR1 SGDLS, CDR2 YYNGEE. This CDR3 region has 18 residues. For the CDR3, the DNA is TGTGCCAGCAGCGAAGGGACTAGCGGGGGCCTCTCCTACAATGAGCAGTTCTTC. It yields the protein CASSEGTSGGLSYNEQFF.

This clone was counted only a few times. The chain carries TRBV6-5 and TRBJ1-5; unclear D gene. Looked up from germline, CDR1 is MNHEY and CDR2 is SVGAGI. Trimming removed 4 bases at V and 5 bases at J, with 9 bases between. This CDR3 has 13 amino acids. DNA for the CDR3: TGTGCCAGCAGTTTCGATGGAGATCAGCCCCAGCATTTT. It yields the protein CASSFDGDQPQHF.

The CDR3 coding sequence is TGTGCCAGTATCCACCGAGGGGGCAATGAGCAGTTCTTC. The encoded protein is CASIHRGGNEQFF. This chain joins TRBV19 and TRBJ2-1; possible D gene TRBD1, 6 bases. V was cut by 7 bases and J by 6 bases, with 13 bases left in between. Germline CDR1 LNHDA, CDR2 SQIVND (reference sequence). There are 13 residues in the CDR3.

This chain connects TRBV6-1 to TRBJ2-3; D is possibly TRBD1 (5 bases). V lost 5 bases to trimming and J lost 3 bases, with 9 bases between them. The CDR3 is 13 amino acids. Germline CDR1 MNHNS, CDR2 SASEGT. The chain's CDR3 is CASSPTGTDTQYF. The CDR3 DNA follows: TGTGCCAGCAGTCCAACAGGTACAGATACGCAGTATTTT.

The V gene is TRBV4-1, the J gene TRBJ2-7, with 9 bases that match TRBD2. V shed 4 bases and J 2 bases; nucleotides not matched to a gene: 6. There are 15 residues in the CDR3. CDR1 MGHRA and CDR2 YSYEKL come from the germline V gene. For the CDR3, the DNA is TGCGCCAGCAGCCGACTTGCGGGGGGGACCTACGAGCAGTACTTC. Translating it yields CASSRLAGGTYEQYF.

J is TRBJ2-5 and V is TRBV6-1; maybe TRBD2 (7 bases). The CDR3 length is 18 residues. Germline CDR1 is MNHNS and CDR2 is SASEGT. Trimming removed 1 base at V and 5 bases at J, with 23 bases between. CDR3 protein: CASSEDPGGGGPSETQYF. In nucleotides, the CDR3 is TGTGCCAGCAGTGAAGACCCCGGAGGGGGAGGGCCCTCGGAGACCCAGTACTTC.

The chain employs TRBV2 and TRBJ1-5; no clear D gene. Germline V gene sequence: CDR1 SNHLY, CDR2 FYNNEI. V dropped 7 bases and J dropped 1 base, with 11 bases sitting between them. The CDR3 has 14 residues. The CDR3 DNA is TGTGCCAGCACGGGAGAGACAAGCAATCAGCCCCAGCATTTT. Translating gives CASTGETSNQPQHF.

This clone was seen once. This chain connects TRBV11-2 to TRBJ1-6, with D unresolved. This CDR3 spans 17 amino acids. V dropped 1 base and J dropped 0 bases, with 10 bases sitting between them. CDR1 and CDR2 from the germline V gene are SGHAT and FQNNGV. The CDR3 DNA sequence: TGTGCCAGCAGCTTAGGTGTAGGGAGCTCCTATAATTCACCCCTCCACTTT. Residues: CASSLGVGSSYNSPLHF.

The chain couples TRBV28 to TRBJ2-1; 12 bases line up with TRBD1. This CDR3 has 13 amino acids. V was pared by 8 bases and J by 6 bases, with 2 bases of the junction left unmatched. Per germline, CDR1 MDHEN and CDR2 SYDVKM. The CDR3 nucleotides are TGTGCCAGCGGGACAGGGGGCTTCAATGAGCAGTTCTTC. Its translation is CASGTGGFNEQFF.

There are a few counts of this clone. This chain connects TRBV27 to TRBJ2-3, with D possibly matching TRBD2 (6 bases). V lost 5 bases, J lost 1 base, and 10 bases lay in between. This CDR3 comprises 14 residues. The germline gives CDR1 MNHEY, CDR2 SMNVEV (reference sequence). DNA of the CDR3: TGTGCCAGCAGTAGCCCGGGGGGCACAGATACGCAGTATTTT. Its protein product is CASSSPGGTDTQYF.

This chain joins TRBV28 and TRBJ2-7, with 7 bases that match TRBD1. The CDR3 spans 14 residues. The junction had 4 bases not matched to a gene; V was cut back by 2 bases and J by 3 bases. CDR1 and CDR2 from the germline V gene are MDHEN and SYDVKM. The CDR3 region has the DNA TGTGCCAGCAGTTTAGAACAGGGGAACTACGAGCAGTACTTC. This encodes CASSLEQGNYEQYF.

This clone has only a few counts. The V gene is TRBV19, the J gene TRBJ2-3, with a weak D call TRBD2 (7 bases). The germline V gene has CDR1 LNHDA and CDR2 SQIVND (reference sequence). The CDR3 runs to 16 residues. V was shortened by 5 bases and J by 0 bases, with 15 bases between the two germline ends. The CDR3 bases are TGTGCCAGTAGTTCCCGGGGAGGGGGAAGCACAGATACGCAGTATTTT. Translated: CASSSRGGGSTDTQYF.

This chain links TRBV6-5 with TRBJ2-1; TRBD2 matches at 7 bases. Germline V lookup: CDR1 MNHEY, CDR2 SVGAGI. The junction had 11 bases not matched to a gene; V was cut back by 6 bases and J by 9 bases. The CDR3 sequence is 14 residues long. DNA for the CDR3: TGTGCCAGCAGGCCCTTAGGAGCGGGAACTGAGCAGTTCTTC. Residues: CASRPLGAGTEQFF.

Concerning this clone: Within the sample, other DNA sequences also encode this same CDR3. This chain connects TRBV29-1 to TRBJ2-5, with no clear D. The CDR3 is 10 amino acids. The germline V gene has CDR1 SQVTM and CDR2 ANQGSEA. V lost 2 bases, J lost 4 bases, and 2 bases lay in between. For the CDR3, the DNA is TGCAGCGTTGAACGAGAGACCCAGTACTTC. Its protein is CSVERETQYF.

V and J are TRBV9 and TRBJ1-1; 7 positions match TRBD1. The CDR3 contains 15 residues. J lost 0 bases, V lost 3 bases, and 5 bases had no gene match. Germline CDR1 and CDR2: SGDLS and YYNGEE. CDR3 in DNA: TGTGCCAGCAGCGAACAGGGGCGGCTGAACACTGAAGCTTTCTTT. Protein product: CASSEQGRLNTEAFF. Variable domain in full (rest from reference TRBV9 and TRBJ1-1): DSGVTQTPKHLITATGQRVTLRCSPRSGDLSVYWYQQSLDQGLQFLIQYYNGEERAKGNILERFSAQQFPDLHSELNLSSLELGDSALYFCASSEQGRLNTEAFFGQGTRLTVV.

This clone was counted between two and nine times. The CDR3 reads CASSARRSSGGAGQFF. CDR3 bases: TGTGCCAGCAGTGCTCGAAGGTCTAGCGGGGGGGCAGGGCAGTTCTTC. The V gene is TRBV6-1, the J gene TRBJ2-1; 12 positions agree with TRBD2. Germline values: CDR1 MNHNS, CDR2 SASEGT. The CDR3 contains 16 residues. V was clipped by 4 bases and J by 12 bases; unmatched bases: 13.

The chain recombines TRBV6-5 with TRBJ1-3, with TRBD1 as a possible D gene (5 bases). Germline V gene sequence: CDR1 MNHEY, CDR2 SVGAGI. Trimming took 2 bases from V and 2 from J, leaving 7 bases between them. The CDR3 covers 14 residues. This chain's CDR3 is CASSYGATGNTIYF. CDR3 DNA: TGTGCCAGCAGTTACGGGGCGACTGGAAACACCATATATTTT.

Only a few counts were recorded for this clone. The V gene is TRBV19, the J gene TRBJ1-1; unclear D gene. V was pared by 5 bases and J by 1 base, with 8 bases between. The CDR3 consists of 13 residues. Germline V CDR1 and CDR2: LNHDA, SQIVND (reference sequence). The CDR3 is CASSAGGNTEAFF. CDR3 DNA sequence: TGTGCCAGTAGTGCGGGCGGGAACACTGAAGCTTTCTTT.

The CDR3 bases are TGTGCCAGCAGACCGGGGGGGCGAAATCAGCCCCAGCATTTT. Amino acids: CASRPGGRNQPQHF. The rearrangement uses TRBV6-6 and TRBJ1-5; perhaps TRBD1 as D (6 bases). Germline values: CDR1 MNHNY, CDR2 SVGAGI (reference sequence). The CDR3 is 14 residues long. V was clipped by 6 bases and J by 4 bases, with 13 bases between them.

The CDR3 DNA is TGTGCCAGCAGTTACCCCGGGACTTACAATGAGCAGTTCTTC. It codes for CASSYPGTYNEQFF. The chain uses TRBV28 and TRBJ2-1, with D possibly matching TRBD2 (6 bases). Germline V lookup: CDR1 MDHEN, CDR2 SYDVKM. The V end was cut by 4 bases, the J end by 4 bases, with 11 bases between. The CDR3 spans 14 residues.

The genes are TRBV6-1 and TRBJ1-5, with D possibly TRBD1 on 6 matching bases. The CDR3 is made up of 15 amino acids. Deletions cut 6 bases from V and 1 base from J, with 13 bases between. The germline V gene has CDR1 MNHNS and CDR2 SASEGT. In nucleotides, the CDR3 is TGTGCCAGCAGCGCGACAGGCCCAAGCAATCAGCCCCAGCATTTT. It specifies CASSATGPSNQPQHF.

This chain links TRBV18 with TRBJ1-1, with 7 bases that match TRBD1. This CDR3 comprises 15 residues. V trimming: 3 bases; J trimming: 4 bases; junction bases outside the gene matches: 8. Germline V CDR1 and CDR2: KGHSH, LQKENI. CDR3 protein: CASSPFDREVTEAFF. CDR3 nucleotides: TGTGCCAGCTCACCTTTTGACAGGGAGGTCACTGAAGCTTTCTTT.

The V gene is TRBV19, the J gene TRBJ1-1; tentative D call: TRBD1 (6 bases). V was clipped by 4 bases and J by 2 bases, with 17 bases between them. Germline-derived CDR1 and CDR2 are LNHDA and SQIVND (reference sequence). The CDR3 runs 16 residues. CDR3 protein: CASSKLFAQGNTEAFF. The CDR3 DNA reads TGTGCCAGTAGTAAACTATTCGCACAGGGTAACACTGAAGCTTTCTTT.